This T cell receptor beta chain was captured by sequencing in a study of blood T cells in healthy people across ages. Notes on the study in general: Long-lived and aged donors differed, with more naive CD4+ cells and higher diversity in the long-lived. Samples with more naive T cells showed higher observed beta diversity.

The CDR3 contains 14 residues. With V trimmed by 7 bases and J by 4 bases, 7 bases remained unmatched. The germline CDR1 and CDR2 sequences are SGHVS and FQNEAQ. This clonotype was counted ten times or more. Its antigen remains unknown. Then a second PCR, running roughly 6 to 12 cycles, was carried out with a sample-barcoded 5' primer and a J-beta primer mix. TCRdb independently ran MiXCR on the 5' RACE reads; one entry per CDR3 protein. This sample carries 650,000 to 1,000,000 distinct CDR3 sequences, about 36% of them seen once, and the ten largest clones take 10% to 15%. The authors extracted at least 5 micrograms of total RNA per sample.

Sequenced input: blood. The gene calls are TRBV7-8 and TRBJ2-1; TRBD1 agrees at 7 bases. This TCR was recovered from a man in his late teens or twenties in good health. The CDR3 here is CASTPRGRYNEQFF. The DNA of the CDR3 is TGTGCCAGCACCCCAAGGGGGCGGTACAATGAGCAGTTCTTC. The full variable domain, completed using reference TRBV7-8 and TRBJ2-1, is GAGVSQSPRYKVAKRGQDVALRCDPISGHVSLFWYQQALGQGPEFLTYFQNEAQLDKSGLPSDRFFAERPEGSVSTLKIQRTQQEDSAVYLCASTPRGRYNEQFFGPGTRLTVL.